This entry is about one TCR beta chain. Its antigen is still unknown. TCRdb keeps only in-frame clones here, not all; method: immunoSEQ multiplex PCR. In the table there are 25,000 to 35,000 clones, 72% of which are singletons. The data are from a study of CD4 T cells in relation to SARS-CoV-2 and coronaviruses. Study context: TCR beta CDR3s were sequenced after roughly ten-day antigen culture of PBMCs. Crossreactive spike epitopes shared across donors were mapped to their HLA restriction. Findings and limits, study-wide: SARS-CoV-2-driven expansion was significantly weaker in crossreactive than monoreactive clones.

The CDR3 extends over 13 amino acids. Germline CDR1 is SGHDT and CDR2 is YYEEEE. V lost 0 bases, J lost 9 bases, and 3 bases stayed unmatched. Unexposed donor CD4+ T cells date from about 2011-2018, before the COVID-19 pandemic. CD4+ T cells were isolated from the cells after more than nine days of culture. Source material: CD4+ T cells from PBMCs, cultured in vitro. The TCR originated in a human donor in good health. The chain employs TRBV5-6 and TRBJ2-7; 10 bases match TRBD2. As DNA, the CDR3 is TGTGCCAGCAGCTTGGGGACTAGCGGATCGCAGTACTTC. Translating it yields CASSLGTSGSQYF.